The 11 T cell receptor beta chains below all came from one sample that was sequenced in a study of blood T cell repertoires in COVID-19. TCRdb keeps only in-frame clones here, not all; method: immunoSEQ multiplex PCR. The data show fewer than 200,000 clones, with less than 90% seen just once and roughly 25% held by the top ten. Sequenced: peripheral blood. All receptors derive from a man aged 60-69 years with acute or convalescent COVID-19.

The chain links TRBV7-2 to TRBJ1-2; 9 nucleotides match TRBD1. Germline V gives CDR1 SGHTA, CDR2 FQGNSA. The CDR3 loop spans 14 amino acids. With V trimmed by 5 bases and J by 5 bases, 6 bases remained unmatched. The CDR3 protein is CASSPRDREYGYTF. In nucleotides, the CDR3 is TGTGCCAGCAGCCCCCGGGACAGGGAGTATGGCTACACCTTC.

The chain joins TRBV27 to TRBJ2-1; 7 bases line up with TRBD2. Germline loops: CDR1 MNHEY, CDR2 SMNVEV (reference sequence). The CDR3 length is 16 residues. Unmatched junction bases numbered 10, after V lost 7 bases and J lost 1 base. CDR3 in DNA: TGTGCCAGCAATGATCCCAAGCGGGGATCCTACAATGAGCAGTTCTTC. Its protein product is CASNDPKRGSYNEQFF.

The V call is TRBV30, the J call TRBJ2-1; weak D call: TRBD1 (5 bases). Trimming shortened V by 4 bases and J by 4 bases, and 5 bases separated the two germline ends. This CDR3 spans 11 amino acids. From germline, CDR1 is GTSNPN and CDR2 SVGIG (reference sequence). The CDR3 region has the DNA TGTGCCTGGAAGGGGTACAATGAGCAGTTCTTC. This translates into CAWKGYNEQFF.

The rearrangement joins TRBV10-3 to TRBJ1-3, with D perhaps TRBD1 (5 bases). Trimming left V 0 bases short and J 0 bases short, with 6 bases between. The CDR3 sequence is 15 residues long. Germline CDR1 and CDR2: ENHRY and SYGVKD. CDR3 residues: CAISESTGSGNTIYF. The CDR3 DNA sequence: TGTGCCATCAGTGAGTCAACAGGCTCTGGAAACACCATATATTTT.

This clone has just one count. The CDR3 DNA reads as TGCGCCAGCAGCTTGCTACAGGGGGGTCAAGAGACCCAGTACTTC. As protein: CASSLLQGGQETQYF. The V gene is TRBV5-1, the J gene TRBJ2-5; TRBD1 agrees at 8 bases. The V gene end was trimmed by 1 base and the J gene end by 2 bases; junction bases not matched to a gene: 4. This CDR3 spans 15 amino acids. Per the germline V gene, CDR1 is SGHRS and CDR2 is YFSETQ.

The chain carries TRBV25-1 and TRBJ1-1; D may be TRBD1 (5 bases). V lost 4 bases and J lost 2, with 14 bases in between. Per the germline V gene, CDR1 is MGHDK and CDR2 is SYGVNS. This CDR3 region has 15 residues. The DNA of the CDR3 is TGTGCCAGCAGTGGAAGCCTCGACAGAAACACTGAAGCTTTCTTT. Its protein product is CASSGSLDRNTEAFF. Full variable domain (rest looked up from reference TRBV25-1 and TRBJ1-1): EADIYQTPRYLVIGTGKKITLECSQTMGHDKMYWYQQDPGMELHLIHYSYGVNSTEKGDLSSESTVSRIRTEHFPLTLESARPSHTSQYLCASSGSLDRNTEAFFGQGTRLTVV.

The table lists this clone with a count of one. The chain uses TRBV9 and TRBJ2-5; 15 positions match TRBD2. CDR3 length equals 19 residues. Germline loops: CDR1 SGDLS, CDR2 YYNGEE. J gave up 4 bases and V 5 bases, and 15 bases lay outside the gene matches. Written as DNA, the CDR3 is TGTGCCAGCAGTGTCCAAGGACTAGCGGGGGGGCATGTCCCAGAGACCCAGTACTTC. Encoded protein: CASSVQGLAGGHVPETQYF.

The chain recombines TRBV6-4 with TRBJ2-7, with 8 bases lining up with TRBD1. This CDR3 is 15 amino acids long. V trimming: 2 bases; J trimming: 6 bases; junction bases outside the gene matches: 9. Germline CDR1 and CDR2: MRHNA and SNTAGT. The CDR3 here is CASSDPTGQVAEQYF. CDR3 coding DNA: TGTGCCAGCAGTGACCCCACGGGACAGGTAGCCGAGCAGTACTTC.

The CDR3 nucleotides are TGTGCCAGTCGACAGGGGGATGGCTACACCTTC. Translation: CASRQGDGYTF. The V call is TRBV19, the J call TRBJ1-2; 9 nucleotides line up with TRBD1. V trimming: 8 bases; J trimming: 6 bases; junction bases outside the gene matches: 1. Per germline, CDR1 LNHDA and CDR2 SQIVND (reference sequence). The CDR3 is 11 amino acids.

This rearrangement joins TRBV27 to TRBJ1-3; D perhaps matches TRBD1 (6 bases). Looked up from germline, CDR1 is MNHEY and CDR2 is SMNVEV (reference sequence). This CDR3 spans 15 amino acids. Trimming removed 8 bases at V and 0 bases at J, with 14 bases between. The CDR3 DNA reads TGTGCCAGCGGATCACAGGGAAGCTCTGGAAACACCATATATTTT. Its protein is CASGSQGSSGNTIYF.

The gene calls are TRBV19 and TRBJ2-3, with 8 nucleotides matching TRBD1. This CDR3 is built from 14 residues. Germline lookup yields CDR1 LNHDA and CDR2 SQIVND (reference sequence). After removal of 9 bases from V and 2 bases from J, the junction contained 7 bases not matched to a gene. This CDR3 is CASRPTGATDTQYF. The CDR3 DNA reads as TGTGCCAGCCGACCGACAGGGGCCACAGATACGCAGTATTTT.